This is a list of T cell receptor beta chains from one sample in a study of blood T cell repertoires in COVID-19. Method: immunoSEQ multiplex PCR; TCRdb's copy keeps in-frame clones and lacks some. The sample holds approximately 380,000 clones, 85% seen once. The source material was peripheral blood. All receptors come from a young woman with acute or convalescent COVID-19. Each CDR3 is given with its conserved first and last residue. A D gene is named only where the DNA matches it firmly. Rows may omit the clone size; those that give it use once, few, many or a size class.

J: TRBJ1-5
size: -
V: TRBV15
D: -
DNA: TGTGCCACCAGCAGACCCGTTAGCAATCAGCCCCAGCATTTT
CDR3: CATSRPVSNQPQHF

J: TRBJ1-3
size: -
V: TRBV24-1
D: -
DNA: TGTGCCACCAGTGATTCTAGGGGCTCTGGAAACACCATATATTTT
CDR3: CATSDSRGSGNTIYF

J: TRBJ1-2
size: -
V: TRBV6-5
D: TRBD1
DNA: TGTGCCAGCAGTTACGGGACAGTCTATGGCTACACCTTC
CDR3: CASSYGTVYGYTF

J: TRBJ1-1
size: -
V: TRBV7-9
D: -
DNA: TGTGCCAGCTCAGGGGTAGGGAACACTGAAGCTTTCTTT
CDR3: CASSGVGNTEAFF

J: TRBJ2-1
size: -
V: TRBV3-1/TRBV3-2
D: -
DNA: TGTGCCAGCAGCCAAGATGGATCGGCGGGCCCACCGAACAATGAGCAGTTCTTC
CDR3: CASSQDGSAGPPNNEQFF

J: TRBJ2-6
size: -
V: TRBV7-2
D: TRBD1
DNA: TGTGCCAGCAGCGGACGACAGGGGGCTGGGGCCAACGTCCTGACTTTC
CDR3: CASSGRQGAGANVLTF

J: TRBJ1-1
size: -
V: TRBV6-5
D: TRBD1
DNA: TGTGCCAGCAGTTACAGGGGGCGGGCTTTCTTT
CDR3: CASSYRGRAFF

J: TRBJ2-4
size: -
V: TRBV19
D: -
DNA: TGTGCCAGTAGTAGCCCAAAGCCCAATCACAAAAACATTCAGTACTTC
CDR3: CASSSPKPNHKNIQYF

J: TRBJ2-5
size: once
V: TRBV19
D: TRBD2
DNA: TGTGCCAGTAGTAGTGGGGCCGGGACCGGGGGGGAGACCCAGTACTTC
CDR3: CASSSGAGTGGETQYF

J: TRBJ2-3
size: -
V: TRBV6-4
D: TRBD1
DNA: TGTGCCAGCAAGGGGACAGTGGCTAGCACAGATACGCAGTATTTT
CDR3: CASKGTVASTDTQYF

J: TRBJ2-7
size: -
V: TRBV19
D: -
DNA: TGTGCCAGTAGTGACTCCTCAGGGCCCTACGAGCAGTACTTC
CDR3: CASSDSSGPYEQYF

J: TRBJ2-7
size: -
V: TRBV5-1
D: TRBD2
DNA: TGCGCCAGCAGCTTGACGGTGATAGCGGGAAGGTTGATAGACGAGCAGTACTTC
CDR3: CASSLTVIAGRLIDEQYF

J: TRBJ2-2
size: once
V: TRBV27
D: TRBD1
DNA: TGTGCCAGCAGTTTACTGACAGGGGGGACCGGGGAGCTGTTTTTT
CDR3: CASSLLTGGTGELFF

J: TRBJ1-3
size: -
V: TRBV3-1/TRBV3-2
D: -
DNA: TGTGCCAGCAGCCAAAGATCCGGGTCTGGAAACACCATATATTTT
CDR3: CASSQRSGSGNTIYF

J: TRBJ2-2
size: -
V: TRBV7-3
D: TRBD1
DNA: TGTGCCAGTTCGTTGATGGGACAGGGCATCACCGGGGAGCTGTTTTTT
CDR3: CASSLMGQGITGELFF

J: TRBJ1-6
size: once
V: TRBV30
D: -
DNA: TGTGCCTGCCCGAGAGGGGAGGGTGGGTCCTATAATTCACCCCTCCACTTT
CDR3: CACPRGEGGSYNSPLHF

J: TRBJ2-1
size: -
V: TRBV3-1/TRBV3-2
D: TRBD2
DNA: TGTGCCAGCAGCCAAGAGAGGGGACTAGCGGGAGATAGGGCCAATGAGCAGTTCTTC
CDR3: CASSQERGLAGDRANEQFF

J: TRBJ2-7
size: -
V: TRBV4-2
D: TRBD2
DNA: TGTGCCAGCAGCCCGAACCCGGGACTAGCGGGAGTTCACGAGCAGTACTTC
CDR3: CASSPNPGLAGVHEQYF

J: TRBJ2-5
size: -
V: TRBV7-2
D: -
DNA: TGTGCCAGCAGCTTAGTACAGGGTAGGGAGACCCAGTACTTC
CDR3: CASSLVQGRETQYF

J: TRBJ2-3
size: -
V: TRBV24-1
D: TRBD1
DNA: TGTGCCACCAGTCCCGGGACAGGGCGTCAAGATACGCAGTATTTT
CDR3: CATSPGTGRQDTQYF

J: TRBJ2-1
size: -
V: TRBV4-2
D: TRBD2
DNA: TGTGCCAGCAGGGCATATAGCGGGAGCGAGCGGGAGCAGTTCTTC
CDR3: CASRAYSGSEREQFF

J: TRBJ1-6
size: -
V: TRBV19
D: TRBD1
DNA: TGTGCCAGTAGTATAGTTGGACAGGGTAATTCACCCCTCCACTTT
CDR3: CASSIVGQGNSPLHF

J: TRBJ2-7
size: -
V: TRBV18
D: TRBD1
DNA: TGTGCCAGCTCGCAAGGACAGGTATCCTACGAGCAGTACTTC
CDR3: CASSQGQVSYEQYF

J: TRBJ2-2
size: -
V: TRBV18
D: -
DNA: TGTGCCAGCCACGAAACAGGGATGAACACCGGGGAGCTGTTTTTT
CDR3: CASHETGMNTGELFF

J: TRBJ2-1
size: -
V: TRBV15
D: TRBD1
DNA: TGTGCCACCAGCAGACCAGGGGGCTCCTACAATGAGCAGTTCTTC
CDR3: CATSRPGGSYNEQFF

J: TRBJ2-1
size: -
V: TRBV6-6
D: TRBD2
DNA: TGTGCCAGCACGGAAGCGGGAGGGCTGGAATCTGAGCAGTTCTTC
CDR3: CASTEAGGLESEQFF

J: TRBJ2-2
size: -
V: TRBV6-5
D: -
DNA: TGTGCCAGCGGCAGGGGCGCGAACACCGGGGAGCTGTTTTTT
CDR3: CASGRGANTGELFF

J: TRBJ1-2
size: -
V: TRBV7-2
D: TRBD1
DNA: TGTGCCAGCAGCGCAGCAGCACAGGGGAGCGGCTACACCTTC
CDR3: CASSAAAQGSGYTF

J: TRBJ1-1
size: -
V: TRBV4-2
D: -
DNA: TGTGCCAGCAGCCAAGATAGGAGGGGTACTGAAGCTTTCTTT
CDR3: CASSQDRRGTEAFF

J: TRBJ1-3
size: -
V: TRBV7-2
D: -
DNA: TGTGCCAGCAGCTCCGCGGGCCGAAACACCATATATTTT
CDR3: CASSSAGRNTIYF

J: TRBJ2-7
size: -
V: TRBV30
D: TRBD1
DNA: TGTGCCTGGAGTTATAGGGACACAGGGGCCTCCTACGAGCAGTACTTC
CDR3: CAWSYRDTGASYEQYF

J: TRBJ2-1
size: -
V: TRBV24-1
D: TRBD1
DNA: TGTGCCACCAGTGATATGCCGGGACAGGGGTCTATAGGCAATGAGCAGTTCTTC
CDR3: CATSDMPGQGSIGNEQFF

J: TRBJ1-2
size: -
V: TRBV19
D: TRBD1
DNA: TGTGCCACGGGACAGGGCTCCGGTGGCTATGGCTACACCTTC
CDR3: CATGQGSGGYGYTF

J: TRBJ1-4
size: -
V: TRBV6-1
D: TRBD1
DNA: TGTGCCAGCAGTGATGTCCCGGGACAGGGAAATGAAAAACTGTTTTTT
CDR3: CASSDVPGQGNEKLFF

J: TRBJ1-1
size: -
V: TRBV12-5
D: -
DNA: TGTGCTAGTGGTTTGGTCCATCCGAACACTGAAGCTTTCTTT
CDR3: CASGLVHPNTEAFF

J: TRBJ2-5
size: -
V: TRBV7-3
D: -
DNA: TGTGCCAGCAGCCGGGGCCGAGATGAAACAGGGTGGGAGACCCAGTACTTC
CDR3: CASSRGRDETGWETQYF

J: TRBJ1-1
size: -
V: TRBV2
D: TRBD1
DNA: TGTGCCAGCAGTGATAGGGACAGGGGGGAAGCTTTCTTT
CDR3: CASSDRDRGEAFF

J: TRBJ1-2
size: -
V: TRBV9
D: -
DNA: TGTGCCAGCAGCCGTTACAGGGCTGGCTACACCTTC
CDR3: CASSRYRAGYTF

J: TRBJ2-7
size: -
V: TRBV6-5
D: -
DNA: TGTGCCAGCAGTTCAGCGGACTACGAGCAGTACTTC
CDR3: CASSSADYEQYF

J: TRBJ2-7
size: -
V: TRBV28
D: TRBD1
DNA: TGTGCCAGCAGTTTTCCCGGGACAGGGGACCACGAGCAGTACTTC
CDR3: CASSFPGTGDHEQYF

J: TRBJ2-2
size: -
V: TRBV5-1
D: -
DNA: TGCGCCATTACGGGGACCGGGGAGCTGTTTTTT
CDR3: CAITGTGELFF

J: TRBJ2-3
size: -
V: TRBV29-1
D: TRBD1
DNA: TGCAGCGGCGGACAGGGTGTATTGCGCACAGATACGCAGTATTTT
CDR3: CSGGQGVLRTDTQYF

J: TRBJ1-2
size: -
V: TRBV5-4
D: TRBD1
DNA: TGTGCCAGCAGCTTCCAGACAGGGAACTATGGCTACACCTTC
CDR3: CASSFQTGNYGYTF

J: TRBJ2-1
size: -
V: TRBV4-2
D: TRBD1
DNA: TGTGCCAGCAGCCGAGCGACAGGGGGTTTTAGCGGTGAGCAGTTCTTC
CDR3: CASSRATGGFSGEQFF

J: TRBJ2-7
size: -
V: TRBV28
D: TRBD1
DNA: TGTGCCAGCATTAGTCAGGGACAGGAAAAAACCTACGAGCAGTACTTC
CDR3: CASISQGQEKTYEQYF

J: TRBJ2-5
size: -
V: TRBV6-1
D: -
DNA: TGTGCCAGCAGTGCCCCTCGCTTTGGAGGAGCGCAAGAGACCCAGTACTTC
CDR3: CASSAPRFGGAQETQYF

J: TRBJ1-2
size: few
V: TRBV28
D: TRBD1
DNA: TGTGCCAGCACGGGACAGGGGGTGATAGTGGACTATGGCTACACCTTC
CDR3: CASTGQGVIVDYGYTF

J: TRBJ2-6
size: -
V: TRBV15
D: TRBD1
DNA: TGTGCCACCAGCAGTCCCATGGGACAGAGCTCTGGGGCCAACGTCCTGACTTTC
CDR3: CATSSPMGQSSGANVLTF

J: TRBJ2-1
size: -
V: TRBV28
D: TRBD2
DNA: TGTGCCAGCAGTTCGGCCGGCCTAGCGGGAGAGAATGAGCAGTTCTTC
CDR3: CASSSAGLAGENEQFF

J: TRBJ1-5
size: -
V: TRBV7-9
D: TRBD1
DNA: TGTGCCAGCAGCTCGACAGGGCTAATCCAGCCCCAGCATTTT
CDR3: CASSSTGLIQPQHF

J: TRBJ2-7
size: -
V: TRBV6-1
D: -
DNA: TGTGCCAGCAGTGAACGGGGGTTATCCTACGAGCAGTACTTC
CDR3: CASSERGLSYEQYF

J: TRBJ1-1
size: -
V: TRBV12-2
D: -
DNA: TGTGCAAGTCGCTTGGGGGCGGACAGGGGCGGCACTGAAGCTTTCTTT
CDR3: CASRLGADRGGTEAFF

J: TRBJ2-5
size: -
V: TRBV3-1/TRBV3-2
D: TRBD2
DNA: TGTGCCAGCAGCCAAGAAGCTAGCGGGGGAATCGGAGAGACCCAGTACTTC
CDR3: CASSQEASGGIGETQYF

J: TRBJ2-7
size: -
V: TRBV6-5
D: -
DNA: TGTGCCAGCGGTACAATTGAGCAGTACTTC
CDR3: CASGTIEQYF

J: TRBJ2-7
size: -
V: TRBV28
D: -
DNA: TGTGCCAGCAGTTTGGGGTGGGAGCGAGCGAGGGAGCAGTACTTC
CDR3: CASSLGWERAREQYF

J: TRBJ2-1
size: few
V: TRBV27
D: TRBD1
DNA: TGTGCCAGCAGTCCGGGGACAGGGACCTACAATGAGCAGTTCTTC
CDR3: CASSPGTGTYNEQFF

J: TRBJ2-4
size: -
V: TRBV4-2
D: -
DNA: TGTGCCAGCAGCCAAGAAGAGGACATTCAGTACTTC
CDR3: CASSQEEDIQYF

J: TRBJ1-3
size: -
V: TRBV6-6
D: -
DNA: TGTGCCAGCAGACCCCTTAGAGGAAACACCATATATTTT
CDR3: CASRPLRGNTIYF

J: TRBJ2-7
size: -
V: TRBV6-1
D: TRBD1
DNA: TGTGCCAGCAGTGAAGGTCACGGACAGGGTCTATACGAGCAGTACTTC
CDR3: CASSEGHGQGLYEQYF